Listed below are T cell receptor beta chains from one sample, sequenced in a study of blood T cell repertoires in COVID-19. Here immunoSEQ multiplex PCR was the method, and the copy in TCRdb shows in-frame clones only, minus some. The table lists approximately 260,000 clones, roughly 85% of them singletons, with more than 9.5% in the top ten. The sequencing input was peripheral blood. The receptors originated from a woman between 65 and 79 years old with acute or convalescent COVID-19. CDR3s include the opening cysteine and the closing phenylalanine or tryptophan. The order of the fields is D gene, clone size, V gene, J gene, CDR3 protein, CDR3 DNA. The D gene is left open where the match is weak. A clone size is listed for some rows: how often the clone was seen (once, few, many), or a class if it is expanded.

D gene: NA; clone size: NA; V gene: TRBV29-1; J gene: TRBJ1-2; CDR3 protein: CSARQGNGYTF; CDR3 DNA: TGCAGCGCTCGTCAGGGGAATGGCTACACCTTC
D gene: NA; clone size: NA; V gene: TRBV19; J gene: TRBJ2-3; CDR3 protein: CASSARDSAGQYF; CDR3 DNA: TGTGCCAGTAGTGCCCGGGACTCCGCGGGGCAGTATTTT
D gene: NA; clone size: NA; V gene: TRBV20-1; J gene: TRBJ1-5; CDR3 protein: CSASQGSGRSQPQHF; CDR3 DNA: TGCAGTGCTAGTCAAGGCAGTGGGAGGTCTCAGCCCCAGCATTTT
D gene: NA; clone size: NA; V gene: TRBV19; J gene: TRBJ1-2; CDR3 protein: CASRASRRGRGYTF; CDR3 DNA: TGTGCCAGTAGAGCCTCTAGGAGGGGAAGGGGCTACACCTTC
D gene: NA; clone size: NA; V gene: TRBV9; J gene: TRBJ2-5; CDR3 protein: CASSVGSAVQETQYF; CDR3 DNA: TGTGCCAGCAGCGTAGGAAGCGCGGTTCAAGAGACCCAGTACTTC
D gene: TRBD1; clone size: NA; V gene: TRBV19; J gene: TRBJ1-2; CDR3 protein: CASITWGQGRFCYTF; CDR3 DNA: TGTGCCAGTATCACTTGGGGACAGGGGAGATTTTGCTACACCTTC
D gene: TRBD1; clone size: few; V gene: TRBV2; J gene: TRBJ1-3; CDR3 protein: CASSPGQGSDTIYF; CDR3 DNA: TGTGCCAGCAGCCCGGGACAGGGCTCCGACACCATATATTTT
D gene: NA; clone size: NA; V gene: TRBV2; J gene: TRBJ2-7; CDR3 protein: CASSILEGREQYF; CDR3 DNA: TGTGCCAGCAGTATTCTGGAGGGACGCGAGCAGTACTTC
D gene: TRBD1; clone size: NA; V gene: TRBV27; J gene: TRBJ1-2; CDR3 protein: CASSRTGAYGYTF; CDR3 DNA: TGTGCCAGCAGTCGGACAGGGGCCTATGGCTACACCTTC
D gene: NA; clone size: NA; V gene: TRBV6-1; J gene: TRBJ2-3; CDR3 protein: CASSERFLGDIDTQYF; CDR3 DNA: TGTGCCAGCAGTGAAAGGTTCCTGGGGGACATCGATACGCAGTATTTT
D gene: NA; clone size: NA; V gene: TRBV19; J gene: TRBJ1-2; CDR3 protein: CASKSATGYGYTF; CDR3 DNA: TGTGCCAGTAAGTCCGCGACAGGCTATGGCTACACCTTC
D gene: NA; clone size: NA; V gene: TRBV18; J gene: TRBJ1-2; CDR3 protein: CASSGTSNYGYTF; CDR3 DNA: TGTGCCAGCTCCGGGACAAGTAACTATGGCTACACCTTC
D gene: TRBD1; clone size: NA; V gene: TRBV5-4; J gene: TRBJ1-3; CDR3 protein: CASSQGTGLGNTIYF; CDR3 DNA: TGTGCCAGCAGCCAAGGGACAGGGTTAGGAAACACCATATATTTT
D gene: NA; clone size: NA; V gene: TRBV6-6; J gene: TRBJ1-5; CDR3 protein: CASSYGSQPQHF; CDR3 DNA: TGTGCCAGCAGTTACGGGAGTCAGCCCCAGCATTTT
D gene: NA; clone size: NA; V gene: TRBV18; J gene: TRBJ1-2; CDR3 protein: CASSPLQEGNYGYTF; CDR3 DNA: TGTGCCAGCTCACCACTTCAGGAGGGTAACTATGGCTACACCTTC
D gene: TRBD2; clone size: NA; V gene: TRBV3-1/TRBV3-2; J gene: TRBJ2-3; CDR3 protein: CASSPRGGGSQGQYF; CDR3 DNA: TGTGCCAGCAGCCCCCGTGGGGGGGGGTCCCAGGGGCAGTATTTT
D gene: TRBD2; clone size: NA; V gene: TRBV9; J gene: TRBJ2-1; CDR3 protein: CASSVGAGGPQGEQFF; CDR3 DNA: TGTGCCAGCAGCGTAGGAGCGGGGGGGCCACAGGGAGAGCAGTTCTTC
D gene: NA; clone size: NA; V gene: TRBV30; J gene: TRBJ2-3; CDR3 protein: CAWRRGTDTQYF; CDR3 DNA: TGTGCCTGGAGGAGGGGCACAGATACGCAGTATTTT
D gene: TRBD1; clone size: NA; V gene: TRBV2; J gene: TRBJ1-1; CDR3 protein: CASSPTRTGNTEAFF; CDR3 DNA: TGTGCCAGCAGCCCGACCCGGACAGGGAACACTGAAGCTTTCTTT
D gene: TRBD1; clone size: NA; V gene: TRBV5-4; J gene: TRBJ1-4; CDR3 protein: CASSLATDREEKLFF; CDR3 DNA: TGTGCCAGCAGCTTGGCCACAGACAGGGAGGAAAAACTGTTTTTT
D gene: TRBD1; clone size: once; V gene: TRBV19; J gene: TRBJ2-7; CDR3 protein: CASSIAYRGPYEQYF; CDR3 DNA: TGTGCCAGTAGTATAGCGTACAGGGGGCCCTACGAGCAGTACTTC
D gene: TRBD2; clone size: NA; V gene: TRBV7-9; J gene: TRBJ2-3; CDR3 protein: CASRPTSGITDTQYF; CDR3 DNA: TGTGCCAGCAGGCCAACTAGCGGCATCACAGATACGCAGTATTTT
D gene: NA; clone size: NA; V gene: TRBV5-1; J gene: TRBJ1-1; CDR3 protein: CASSLGEFAMNTEAFF; CDR3 DNA: TGCGCCAGCAGCTTGGGGGAGTTTGCCATGAACACTGAAGCTTTCTTT
D gene: NA; clone size: NA; V gene: TRBV5-4; J gene: TRBJ1-1; CDR3 protein: CASGFRQAGRGEAFF; CDR3 DNA: TGTGCCAGCGGCTTCCGACAGGCTGGGAGGGGTGAAGCTTTCTTT